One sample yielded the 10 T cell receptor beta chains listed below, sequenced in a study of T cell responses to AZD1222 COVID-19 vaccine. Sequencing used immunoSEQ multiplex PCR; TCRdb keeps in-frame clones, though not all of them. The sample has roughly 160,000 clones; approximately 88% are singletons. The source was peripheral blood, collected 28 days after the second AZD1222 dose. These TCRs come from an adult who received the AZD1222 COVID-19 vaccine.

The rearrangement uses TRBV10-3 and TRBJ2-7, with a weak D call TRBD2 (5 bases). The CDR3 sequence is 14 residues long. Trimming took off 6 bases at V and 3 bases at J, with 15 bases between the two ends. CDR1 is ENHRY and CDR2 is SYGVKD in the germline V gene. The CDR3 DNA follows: TGTGCCATCAGGAGGGAGAACTCTCTCTACGAGCAGTACTTC. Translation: CAIRRENSLYEQYF.

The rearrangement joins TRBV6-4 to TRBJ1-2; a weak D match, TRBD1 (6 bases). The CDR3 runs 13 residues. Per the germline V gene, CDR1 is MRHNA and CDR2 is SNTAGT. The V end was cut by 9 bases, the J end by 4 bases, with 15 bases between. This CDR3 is CARRTADIYGYTF. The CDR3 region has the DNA TGTGCCAGAAGGACAGCTGATATCTATGGCTACACCTTC.

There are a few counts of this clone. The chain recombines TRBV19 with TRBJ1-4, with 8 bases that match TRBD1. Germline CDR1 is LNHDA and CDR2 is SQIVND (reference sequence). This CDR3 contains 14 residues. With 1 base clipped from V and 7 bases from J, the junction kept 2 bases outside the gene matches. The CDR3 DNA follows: TGTGCCAGTAGTATAGCAGGGGGCGGTGAAAAACTGTTTTTT. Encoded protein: CASSIAGGGEKLFF.

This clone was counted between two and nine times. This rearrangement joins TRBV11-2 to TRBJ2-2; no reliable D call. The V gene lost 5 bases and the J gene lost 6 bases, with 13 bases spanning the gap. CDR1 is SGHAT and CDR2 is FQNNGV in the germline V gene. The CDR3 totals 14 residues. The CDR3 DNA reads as TGTGCCAGCAGCCCCCTTGCTAGGGCCGGGGAGCTGTTTTTT. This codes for CASSPLARAGELFF.

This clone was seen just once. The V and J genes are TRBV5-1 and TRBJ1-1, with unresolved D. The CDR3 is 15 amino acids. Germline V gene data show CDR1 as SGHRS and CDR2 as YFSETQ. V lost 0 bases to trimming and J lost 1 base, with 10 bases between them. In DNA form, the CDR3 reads TGCGCCAGCAGCTTGGCCCAGGACGGGAACACTGAAGCTTTCTTT. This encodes CASSLAQDGNTEAFF.

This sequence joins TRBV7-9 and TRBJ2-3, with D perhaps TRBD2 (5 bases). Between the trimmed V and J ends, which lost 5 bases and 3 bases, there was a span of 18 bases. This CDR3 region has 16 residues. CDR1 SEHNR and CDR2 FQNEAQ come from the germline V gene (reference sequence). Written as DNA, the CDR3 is TGTGCCAGCAGCCCCCCAAGGCTAGCTGGAACAGATACGCAGTATTTT. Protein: CASSPPRLAGTDTQYF. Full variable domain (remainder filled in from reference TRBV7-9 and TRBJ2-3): DTGVSQNPRHKITKRGQNVTFRCDPISEHNRLYWYRQTLGQGPEFLTYFQNEAQLEKSRLLSDRFSAERPKGSFSTLEIQRTEQGDSAMYLCASSPPRLAGTDTQYFGPGTRLTVL.

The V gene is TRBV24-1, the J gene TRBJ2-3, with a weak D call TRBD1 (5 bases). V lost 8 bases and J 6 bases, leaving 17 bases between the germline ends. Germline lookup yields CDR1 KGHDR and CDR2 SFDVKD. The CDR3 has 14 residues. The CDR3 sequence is CATMGPPPVDTQYF. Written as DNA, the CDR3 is TGTGCCACCATGGGGCCCCCACCGGTCGATACGCAGTATTTT.

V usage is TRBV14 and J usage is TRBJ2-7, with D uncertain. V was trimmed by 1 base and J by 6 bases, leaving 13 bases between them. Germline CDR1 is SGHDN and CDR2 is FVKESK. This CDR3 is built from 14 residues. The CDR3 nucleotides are TGTGCCAGCAGCCAAGTTGTGGGTTCCGGCGAGCAGTACTTC. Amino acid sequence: CASSQVVGSGEQYF.

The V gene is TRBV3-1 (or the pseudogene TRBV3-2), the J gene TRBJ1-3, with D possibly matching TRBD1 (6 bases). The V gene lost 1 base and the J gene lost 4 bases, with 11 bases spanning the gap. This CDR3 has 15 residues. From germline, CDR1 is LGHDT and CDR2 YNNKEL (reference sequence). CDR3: CASSQGRGGGNTIYF. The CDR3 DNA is TGTGCCAGCAGCCAAGGACGAGGGGGAGGAAACACCATATATTTT.

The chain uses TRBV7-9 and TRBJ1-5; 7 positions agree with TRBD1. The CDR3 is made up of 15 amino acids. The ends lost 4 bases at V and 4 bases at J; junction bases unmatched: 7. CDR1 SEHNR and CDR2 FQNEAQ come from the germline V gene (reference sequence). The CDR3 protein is CASSSEGAPNQPQHF. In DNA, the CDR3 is TGTGCCAGCAGCTCGGAGGGGGCGCCGAATCAGCCCCAGCATTTT.